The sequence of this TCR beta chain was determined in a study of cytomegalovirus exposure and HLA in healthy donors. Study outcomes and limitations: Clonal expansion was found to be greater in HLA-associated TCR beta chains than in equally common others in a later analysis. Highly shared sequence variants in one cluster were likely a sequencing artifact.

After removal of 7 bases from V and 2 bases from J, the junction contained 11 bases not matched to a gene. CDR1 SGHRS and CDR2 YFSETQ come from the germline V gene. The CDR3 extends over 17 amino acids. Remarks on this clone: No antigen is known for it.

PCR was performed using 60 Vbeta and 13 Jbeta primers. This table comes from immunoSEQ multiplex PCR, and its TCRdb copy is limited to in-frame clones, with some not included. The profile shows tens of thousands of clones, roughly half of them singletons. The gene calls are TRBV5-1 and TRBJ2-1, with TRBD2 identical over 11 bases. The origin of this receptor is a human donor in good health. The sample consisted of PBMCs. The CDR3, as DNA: TGCGCCAGCCCGGGACTAGCGGACCTCAAACCCTACAATGAGCAGTTCTTC. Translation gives CASPGLADLKPYNEQFF.